The 10 T cell receptor beta chains reported below all come from one sample, sequenced in a study of CD8+CD57+ T cells in acquired aplastic anemia. Patients chosen for sequencing had CD8+CD57+ cells that had expanded, as shown by flow cytometry. CDR3 and TCR beta VDJ profiling relied on a genomic DNA template. Each CDR3 protein gets one entry after TCRdb re-called the reads with MiXCR. The sample has hundreds of thousands of distinct CDR3 sequences; about a third are singletons. The source material was sorted CD4+, CD8+, or CD8+CD57+ T cells (not recorded which) from PBMCs. The receptors here all came from a human donor with aplastic anemia.

This clonotype was observed at least ten times. The chain links TRBV9 to TRBJ2-7, with D possibly matching TRBD2 (5 bases). CDR3 length equals 13 residues. The germline CDR1 and CDR2 sequences are SGDLS and YYNGEE. V lost 3 bases and J lost 6, with 13 bases in between. CDR3 residues: CASSDRLEGEQYF. The CDR3, as DNA: TGTGCCAGCAGCGACAGACTCGAGGGCGAGCAGTACTTC.

This chain joins TRBV6-5 and TRBJ1-5; possible D gene TRBD1, 5 bases. CDR1 MNHEY and CDR2 SVGAGI come from the germline V gene. The CDR3 is made up of 15 amino acids. Trimming removed 0 bases from V and 8 bases from J, with 14 bases in between. The CDR3 DNA is TGTGCCAGCAGTTACTCGATGGGACGAGATAAGCCCCAGCATTTT. Its protein is CASSYSMGRDKPQHF.

The sample holds a few counts of this clonotype. A much more abundant neighbour one base away suggests this may be a read error. This chain connects TRBV19 to TRBJ2-7; 10 bases match TRBD2. V dropped 5 bases and J dropped 5; count of bases not matched to a gene: 6. The CDR3 is 14 amino acids. Germline lookup yields CDR1 LNHDA and CDR2 SQIVND (reference sequence). The CDR3 nucleotides read TGTGCCAGTAGTGCCACTAGCGGGAATAACGAGCAGTACTTC. This codes for CASSATSGNNEQYF.

V and J are TRBV25-1 and TRBJ1-2; D ambiguous. Germline V gives CDR1 MGHDK, CDR2 SYGVNS. Trimming pared 8 bases from V and 8 bases from J, leaving 15 bases between. This CDR3 region has 12 residues. The CDR3 DNA reads TGTGCCAGCTCGGGATCTTCCGAGGGCTACACCTTC. Protein sequence: CASSGSSEGYTF.

The J gene is TRBJ1-5, the V gene TRBV25-1; 9 nucleotides align to TRBD1. Per the germline V gene, CDR1 is MGHDK and CDR2 is SYGVNS. CDR3 size: 15 residues. J lost 5 bases, V lost 5 bases, and 7 bases had no gene match. The CDR3 sequence: CASSTGTGLYQPQHF. CDR3 coding DNA: TGTGCCAGCAGTACGGGGACAGGGTTATATCAGCCCCAGCATTTT.

This clonotype has only one observation. The chain employs TRBV29-1 and TRBJ2-5; 8 bases align to TRBD1. Germline loops: CDR1 SQVTM, CDR2 ANQGSEA. This CDR3 is built from 14 residues. Trimming took 2 bases from V and 4 from J; bases not matched to a gene: 6. The CDR3 DNA is TGCAGCGTTGAAAGGACAGGGCGGATAGAGACCCAGTACTTC. This translates into CSVERTGRIETQYF.

This clonotype was found a few times. The J gene is TRBJ2-5, the V gene TRBV9; D unclear. The V gene lost 4 bases and the J gene lost 6 bases, with 10 bases spanning the gap. Germline V gene data show CDR1 as SGDLS and CDR2 as YYNGEE. The CDR3 totals 12 residues. CDR3 protein: CASSLGLQTQYF. In DNA, the CDR3 is TGTGCCAGCAGCTTAGGCCTGCAGACCCAGTACTTC. Variable domain in full (rest from reference TRBV9 and TRBJ2-5): DSGVTQTPKHLITATGQRVTLRCSPRSGDLSVYWYQQSLDQGLQFLIQYYNGEERAKGNILERFSAQQFPDLHSELNLSSLELGDSALYFCASSLGLQTQYFGPGTRLLVL.

V is TRBV15 and J is TRBJ1-3; 7 bases align to TRBD1. Unmatched junction bases numbered 8, after V lost 3 bases and J lost 0 bases. This CDR3 comprises 17 residues. Germline CDR1 and CDR2: LNHNV and YYDKDF (reference sequence). The CDR3 loop reads CATSSGDSIDSGNTIYF. The CDR3 nucleotides read TGTGCCACCAGCAGTGGGGACAGTATCGACTCTGGAAACACCATATATTTT. The full variable domain, its missing parts supplied by reference TRBV15 and TRBJ1-3, is DAMVIQNPRYQVTQFGKPVTLSCSQTLNHNVMYWYQQKSSQAPKLLFHYYDKDFNNEADTPDNFQSRRPNTSFCFLDIRSPGLGDTAMYLCATSSGDSIDSGNTIYFGEGSWLTVV.

This clonotype was counted only a few times. The chain is built from TRBV20-1 and TRBJ2-1, with 11 bases aligning to TRBD2. This CDR3 has 15 residues. In germline, CDR1 is DFQATT, CDR2 SNEGSKA (reference sequence). The junction had 6 bases not matched to a gene; V was cut back by 6 bases and J by 2 bases. CDR3 protein: CSAIAGGPTYNEQFF. CDR3 sequence (DNA): TGCAGTGCCATAGCGGGAGGGCCGACCTACAATGAGCAGTTCTTC.

This clonotype was recorded at least ten times. V is TRBV20-1 and J is TRBJ1-3, with D possibly being TRBD1 (5 bases). CDR1 DFQATT and CDR2 SNEGSKA come from the germline V gene (reference sequence). The CDR3 extends over 14 amino acids. The V end was cut by 0 bases, the J end by 0 bases, with 6 bases between. DNA for the CDR3: TGCAGTGCTAGAGAACAGGACTCTGGAAACACCATATATTTT. This sequence encodes CSAREQDSGNTIYF.